This T cell receptor beta chain was sequenced during a study of OX40 agonist ivuxolimab in advanced cancers. For the study at large: Hepatocellular carcinoma, melanoma, renal cell or head and neck cancer affected the dose-escalation patients. Among those treated, three patients had partial responses, one with hepatocellular carcinoma and two with cutaneous melanoma. Enrollees could have had prior anti-PD-1, anti-PD-L1 or anti-CTLA-4 therapy, which over 35% had received.

TCRdb's table, derived via immunoSEQ multiplex PCR, lists solely in-frame clones and lacks some. Here the sample spans fewer than 85,000 clones, 80% to 90% being singletons. The CDR3 consists of 12 residues. The V gene end was trimmed by 11 bases and the J gene end by 5 bases; junction bases not matched to a gene: 7. In germline, CDR1 is ENHRY, CDR2 SYGVKD. The sequenced sample was CD4+ or CD8+ T cells sorted from blood, obtained in a trial of the OX40 agonist ivuxolimab. This chain connects TRBV10-3 to TRBJ2-5; TRBD2 aligns across 8 bases. The receptor was isolated from an adult with an advanced solid tumor such as melanoma, head and neck, liver or kidney cancer. CDR3: CAVGEREETQYF. As DNA, the CDR3 is TGTGCCGTTGGGGAGCGGGAGGAGACCCAGTACTTC.